Listed below are T cell receptor beta chains from one sample, sequenced in a study of T cell changes during pregnancy in multiple sclerosis. Repertoires were generated with immunoSEQ multiplex PCR, while TCRdb's copy carries only in-frame clones and drops some. The sample lists 100,000 or so clones; around 92% were seen once. Source: peripheral blood, taken before pregnancy. These receptors were taken from a female donor with multiple sclerosis, enrolled in a pregnancy study. Each CDR3 is given with its conserved first and last residue. D genes are given only for firm matches. Expanded clones are given a class, and other clones once, few, many or no size at all.

NA TRBJ2-7 11 NA TRBV7-2 TGTGCCAGCAGCCCTTCCTACGAGCAGTACTTC CASSPSYEQYF
NA TRBJ2-1 15 TRBD2 TRBV6-5 TGTGCCAGCAGTTACCGAGAAGCGGGAGGGAATGAGCAGTTCTTC CASSYREAGGNEQFF
NA TRBJ2-5 15 TRBD1 TRBV5-1 TGCGCCAGCAGCATGCAGACAGGGTCACAAGAGACCCAGTACTTC CASSMQTGSQETQYF
NA TRBJ1-4 12 NA TRBV30 TGTGCCTGGAACTCCAGGGGTGAAAAACTGTTTTTT CAWNSRGEKLFF
NA TRBJ1-2 18 NA TRBV28 TGTGCCAGCAGTTTAAATGGAGGGATTGGGGGTGCTAACTATGGCTACACCTTC CASSLNGGIGGANYGYTF
NA TRBJ2-7 15 TRBD1 TRBV11-2 TGTGCCAGCAGCGCCGGGACAGGGGCAACCTACGAGCAGTACTTC CASSAGTGATYEQYF
NA TRBJ1-5 15 NA TRBV5-8 TGTGCCAGCAGCCCCGGGGTGAGGCCTGGTCAGCCCCAGCATTTT CASSPGVRPGQPQHF
NA TRBJ2-2 17 TRBD1 TRBV28 TGTGCCAGCAGCCGTCCCCGGGACAGGGGAGCCACCGGGGAGCTGTTTTTT CASSRPRDRGATGELFF
few TRBJ1-1 11 NA TRBV25-1 TGTGCCAGCAGTCCCGGGAGTGAAGCTTTCTTT CASSPGSEAFF
NA TRBJ2-7 13 TRBD1 TRBV7-2 TGTGCCAGCAGCATCACAGGGGACTACGAGCAGTACTTC CASSITGDYEQYF
NA TRBJ1-2 12 TRBD1 TRBV29-1 TGCAGCGTCGGACAGGGGGGCCATGGCTACACCTTC CSVGQGGHGYTF
NA TRBJ2-2 17 NA TRBV6-4 TGTGCCAGCAGTGACTCCCGGCTAGCCGGCAACACCGGGGAGCTGTTTTTT CASSDSRLAGNTGELFF
NA TRBJ2-7 15 TRBD2 TRBV25-1 TGTGCCAGCAGTGAGGCGAGGTGGGAGGGGAACGAGCAGTACTTC CASSEARWEGNEQYF
NA TRBJ1-3 18 TRBD1 TRBV7-9 TGTGCCAGCAGCTTAGAACTAGGGGGCAAGATTTCTGGAAACACCATATATTTT CASSLELGGKISGNTIYF
NA TRBJ2-3 13 NA TRBV2 TGTGCCAGCAGTGAGGGGCTTCCGGATACGCAGTATTTT CASSEGLPDTQYF